Presented here are 25 T cell receptor beta chains from one specimen sequenced in a study of monozygotic twins with inflammatory bowel disease. TCRdb derives one entry per CDR3 protein from the 5' RACE reads, leaving out DNA. Recorded for this sample: approximately 400,000 distinct CDR3 sequences. Sequences were obtained from blood. The receptors stem from a human donor with ulcerative colitis or Crohn's disease, or a healthy co-twin of an affected twin (not recorded which).

This chain links TRBV3-1 with TRBJ1-2. This CDR3 is built from 11 residues. Germline CDR1 reads LGHDT; CDR2 reads YNNKEL (reference sequence). CDR3 sequence: CASSDPYGYTF. Full variable domain (missing parts from reference TRBV3-1 and TRBJ1-2): DTAVSQTPKYLVTQMGNDKSIKCEQNLGHDTMYWYKQDSKKFLKIMFSYNNKELIINETVPNRFSPKSPDKAHLNLHINSLELGDSAVYFCASSDPYGYTFGSGTRLTVV.

The chain uses TRBV20-1 and TRBJ2-7. The CDR3 runs to 14 residues. Per germline, CDR1 DFQATT and CDR2 SNEGSKA (reference sequence). The CDR3 protein is CSARNSYYSYEQYF.

This chain joins TRBV20-1 and TRBJ2-3. From germline, CDR1 is DFQATT and CDR2 SNEGSKA (reference sequence). This CDR3 comprises 14 residues. This CDR3 reads CSAENTALTDTQYF.

The rearrangement links TRBV11-2 to TRBJ2-1; TCRdb calls TRBD1, which cannot be checked without DNA. CDR1 is SGHAT and CDR2 is FQNNGV in the germline V gene. There are 13 residues in the CDR3. The CDR3 sequence is CASTRQAAHEQFF.

The chain is built from TRBV20-1 and TRBJ2-1; TCRdb reports TRBD2, a call that lacks DNA to check it against. Germline V gives CDR1 DFQATT, CDR2 SNEGSKA (reference sequence). The CDR3 covers 14 residues. The CDR3: CSASSGRASNEQFF.

The V gene is TRBV5-1, the J gene TRBJ1-4; the D call of TRBD1 rests on TCRdb alone, since no DNA is present to check it. CDR1 SGHRS and CDR2 YFSETQ come from the germline V gene. This CDR3 has 16 residues. CDR3 sequence: CASSRQGVTTNEKLFF. Complete variable domain (other parts from reference TRBV5-1 and TRBJ1-4): KAGVTQTPRYLIKTRGQQVTLSCSPISGHRSVSWYQQTPGQGLQFLFEYFSETQRNKGNFPGRFSGRQFSNSRSEMNVSTLELGDSALYLCASSRQGVTTNEKLFFGSGTQLSVL.

The gene calls are TRBV12-3 or TRBV12-4 and TRBJ2-7; TCRdb calls TRBD1, which cannot be checked without DNA. The CDR3 has 12 amino acids. CDR3 protein: CASSLRGTEQYF.

V usage is TRBV27 and J usage is TRBJ2-7; TCRdb proposes TRBD1, but this gene call is untestable without DNA. This CDR3 spans 13 amino acids. Germline lookup yields CDR1 MNHEY and CDR2 SMNVEV (reference sequence). The CDR3 is CASSLTVSYEQYF.

This rearrangement joins TRBV28 to TRBJ1-5. Per the germline V gene, CDR1 is MDHEN and CDR2 is SYDVKM. The CDR3 length is 14 residues. CDR3 loop: CASGGNYYNQPQHF. The full variable domain, its missing parts supplied by reference TRBV28 and TRBJ1-5, is DVKVTQSSRYLVKRTGEKVFLECVQDMDHENMFWYRQDPGLGLRLIYFSYDVKMKEKGDIPEGYSVSREKKERFSLILESASTNQTSMYLCASGGNYYNQPQHFGDGTRLSIL.

CDR3 protein: CASSVESGPRLFF. The J gene is TRBJ1-4, the V gene TRBV9. Germline CDR1 SGDLS, CDR2 YYNGEE. CDR3 size: 13 residues.

This chain uses TRBV12-3 or TRBV12-4 with TRBJ2-5. This CDR3 spans 14 amino acids. Here the CDR3 reads CASSRASTLGTQYF.

This chain connects TRBV5-1 to TRBJ2-7; TCRdb's D gene call, TRBD2, goes unchecked for lack of DNA. The CDR3 loop spans 14 amino acids. Per germline, CDR1 SGHRS and CDR2 YFSETQ. This CDR3 reads CASSRGRAPYEQYF.

This chain joins TRBV7-9 and TRBJ2-3. This CDR3 contains 14 residues. Per the germline V gene, CDR1 is SEHNR and CDR2 is FQNEAQ (reference sequence). CDR3 residues: CASSSTFLEDTQYF.

J is TRBJ2-3 and V is TRBV5-4; no DNA is available, so the TRBD2 call from TCRdb remains unchecked. The CDR3 length is 17 residues. The germline V gene encodes CDR1 SGHNT and CDR2 YYREEE (reference sequence). The CDR3: CASSWGTIGGGADTQYF.

The rearrangement joins TRBV9 to TRBJ2-7; TCRdb's D call of TRBD1 is untestable without DNA. The CDR3 runs 13 residues. Germline V gene sequence: CDR1 SGDLS, CDR2 YYNGEE. The CDR3 reads CASSVGAGKEQYF.

V is TRBV5-1 and J is TRBJ1-2; lacking DNA, the TRBD1 call made by TCRdb goes unchecked. Germline V gene lookup returns CDR1 SGHRS and CDR2 YFSETQ. The CDR3 covers 15 residues. CDR3 amino acids: CASSSPGQGASGYTF.

The chain couples TRBV19 to TRBJ2-4; the D gene TCRdb calls, TRBD1, cannot be checked with no DNA. This CDR3 spans 17 amino acids. Germline CDR1 LNHDA, CDR2 SQIVND (reference sequence). CDR3 in amino acids: CASSIRRGAIAKNIQYF.

The chain is built from TRBV19 and TRBJ1-3. CDR3 size: 15 residues. The germline gives CDR1 LNHDA, CDR2 SQIVND (reference sequence). The CDR3 reads CASRRGTVIGNTIYF.

The chain has TRBV5-1 and TRBJ2-1; the D call from TCRdb, TRBD2, cannot be confirmed without DNA. Germline CDR1 SGHRS, CDR2 YFSETQ. This CDR3 contains 16 residues. CDR3 loop: CASSPRTSGGVNEQFF.

CDR3 sequence reads: CASSESAVRGRGTDTQYF. The chain combines TRBV25-1 with TRBJ2-3; checking the TCRdb D call of TRBD1 is not possible without DNA. The CDR3 is made up of 18 amino acids. Germline V CDR1 and CDR2: MGHDK, SYGVNS.

J is TRBJ2-1 and V is TRBV24-1. CDR1 and CDR2 from the germline V gene are KGHDR and SFDVKD. The CDR3 covers 12 residues. The CDR3 protein is CATSGPYNERFF.

The CDR3 region is CSASPGTEETQYF. The chain joins TRBV20-1 to TRBJ2-5; TCRdb's D call, TRBD1, is unchecked because there is no DNA. This CDR3 region has 13 residues. Germline V CDR1 and CDR2: DFQATT, SNEGSKA (reference sequence).

The chain uses TRBV7-2 and TRBJ2-7. CDR3 length equals 13 residues. The germline V gene has CDR1 SGHTA and CDR2 FQGNSA. Here the CDR3 reads CASSMTSSYEQYF.

This chain joins TRBV19 and TRBJ2-1; TCRdb names TRBD2, which stays unverified in the absence of DNA. The CDR3 runs 15 residues. CDR1 and CDR2 (germline): LNHDA, SQIVND (reference sequence). CDR3 region: CASSIWRGGRDEQFF.

This rearrangement joins TRBV7-2 to TRBJ2-3; TCRdb calls TRBD1, which cannot be checked without DNA. CDR1 SGHTA and CDR2 FQGNSA come from the germline V gene. This CDR3 contains 15 residues. The CDR3 is CASSFNRGGTDTQYF.